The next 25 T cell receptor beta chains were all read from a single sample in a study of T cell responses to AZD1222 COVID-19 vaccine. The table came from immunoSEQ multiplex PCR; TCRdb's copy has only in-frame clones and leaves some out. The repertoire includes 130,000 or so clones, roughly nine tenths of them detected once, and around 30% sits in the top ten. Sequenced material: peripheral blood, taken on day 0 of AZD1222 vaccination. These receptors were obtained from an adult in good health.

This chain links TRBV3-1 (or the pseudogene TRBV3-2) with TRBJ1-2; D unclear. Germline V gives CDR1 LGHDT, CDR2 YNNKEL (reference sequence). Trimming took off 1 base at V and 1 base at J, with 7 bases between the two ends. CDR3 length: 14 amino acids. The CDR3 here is CASSQGTDNYGYTF. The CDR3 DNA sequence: TGTGCCAGCAGCCAAGGGACGGATAACTATGGCTACACCTTC.

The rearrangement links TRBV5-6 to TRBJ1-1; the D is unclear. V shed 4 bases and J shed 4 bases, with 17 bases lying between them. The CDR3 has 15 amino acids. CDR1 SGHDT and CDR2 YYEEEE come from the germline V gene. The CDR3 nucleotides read TGTGCCAGCAGCATGGTGGCGTGGGTAAGCACTGAAGCTTTCTTT. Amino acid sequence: CASSMVAWVSTEAFF.

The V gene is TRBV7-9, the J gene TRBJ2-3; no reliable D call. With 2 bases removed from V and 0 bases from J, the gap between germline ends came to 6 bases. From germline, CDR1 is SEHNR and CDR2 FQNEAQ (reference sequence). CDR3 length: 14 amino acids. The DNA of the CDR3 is TGTGCCAGCAGCTTACTGCTCAGCACAGATACGCAGTATTTT. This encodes CASSLLLSTDTQYF. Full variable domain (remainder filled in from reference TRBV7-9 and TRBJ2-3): DTGVSQNPRHKITKRGQNVTFRCDPISEHNRLYWYRQTLGQGPEFLTYFQNEAQLEKSRLLSDRFSAERPKGSFSTLEIQRTEQGDSAMYLCASSLLLSTDTQYFGPGTRLTVL.

The CDR3 loop reads CASSATQGGREAFF. The DNA for the CDR3 is TGTGCCAGCAGCGCGACCCAGGGAGGGCGCGAAGCTTTCTTT. This rearrangement joins TRBV7-2 to TRBJ1-1; TRBD1 is a possible D gene (5 bases). CDR3 length: 14 residues. Trimming took 5 bases from V and 8 from J, leaving 18 bases between them. CDR1 and CDR2 from the germline V gene are SGHTA and FQGNSA.

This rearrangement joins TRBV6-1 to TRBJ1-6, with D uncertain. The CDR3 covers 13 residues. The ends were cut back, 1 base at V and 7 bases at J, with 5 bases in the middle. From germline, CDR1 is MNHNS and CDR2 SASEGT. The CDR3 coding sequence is TGTGCCAGCAGTGAAGTAGGAAATTCACCCCTCCACTTT. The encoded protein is CASSEVGNSPLHF.

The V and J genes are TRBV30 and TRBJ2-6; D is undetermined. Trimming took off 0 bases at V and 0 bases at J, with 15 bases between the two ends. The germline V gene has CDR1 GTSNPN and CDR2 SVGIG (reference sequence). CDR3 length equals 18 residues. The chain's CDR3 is CAWSVRASGNSGANVLTF. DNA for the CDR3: TGTGCCTGGAGTGTACGTGCGTCGGGCAACTCTGGGGCCAACGTCCTGACTTTC.

CDR3 in amino acids: CASSPRGKGGNTGELFF. CDR3 nucleotide sequence: TGTGCCAGCAGCCCCCGGGGGAAAGGGGGGAACACCGGGGAGCTGTTTTTT. The rearrangement joins TRBV5-6 to TRBJ2-2; D may match TRBD1 or TRBD2 (6 bases each). With 4 bases removed from V and 1 base from J, the gap between germline ends came to 17 bases. Germline CDR1 is SGHDT and CDR2 is YYEEEE. This CDR3 has 17 amino acids.

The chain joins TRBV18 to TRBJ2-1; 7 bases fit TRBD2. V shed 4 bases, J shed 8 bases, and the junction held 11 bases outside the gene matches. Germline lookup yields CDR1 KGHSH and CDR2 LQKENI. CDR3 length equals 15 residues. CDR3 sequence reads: CASSRGTNPLDEQFF. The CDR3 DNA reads TGTGCCAGCTCACGGGGGACTAACCCCCTGGATGAGCAGTTCTTC.

The CDR3 bases are TGTGCCAGCAGTTTAGGGGGGCGGCCCCAGCATTTT. It encodes CASSLGGRPQHF. This chain connects TRBV12-3 or TRBV12-4 to TRBJ1-5; D is possibly TRBD1 (6 bases). The V gene lost 1 base and the J gene lost 9 bases, with 7 bases spanning the gap. This CDR3 is built from 12 residues.

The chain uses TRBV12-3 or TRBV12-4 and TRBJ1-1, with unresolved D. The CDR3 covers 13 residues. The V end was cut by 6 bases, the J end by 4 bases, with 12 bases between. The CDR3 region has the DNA TGTGCCAGCAGGCCCATCGACCGCACTGAAGCTTTCTTT. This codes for CASRPIDRTEAFF.

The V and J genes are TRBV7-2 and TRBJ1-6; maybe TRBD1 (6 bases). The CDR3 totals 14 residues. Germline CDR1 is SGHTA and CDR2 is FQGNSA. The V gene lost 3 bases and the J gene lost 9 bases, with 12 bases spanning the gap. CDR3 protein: CASSFRGARSPLHF. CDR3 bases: TGTGCCAGCAGCTTTCGGGGGGCGCGTTCACCCCTCCACTTT.

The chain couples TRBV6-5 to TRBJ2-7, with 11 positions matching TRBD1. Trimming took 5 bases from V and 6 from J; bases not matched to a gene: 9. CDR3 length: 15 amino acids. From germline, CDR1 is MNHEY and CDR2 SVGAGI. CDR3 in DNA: TGTGCCAGCAGTACCTGGGACAGGGGGTCTCTCGAGCAGTACTTC. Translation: CASSTWDRGSLEQYF.

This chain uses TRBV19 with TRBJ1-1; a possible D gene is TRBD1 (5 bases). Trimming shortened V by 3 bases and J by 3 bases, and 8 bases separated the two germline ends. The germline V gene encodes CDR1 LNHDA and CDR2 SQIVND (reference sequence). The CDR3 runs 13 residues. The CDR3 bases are TGTGCCAGTAGTATCGGCAGGGACACTGAAGCTTTCTTT. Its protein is CASSIGRDTEAFF.

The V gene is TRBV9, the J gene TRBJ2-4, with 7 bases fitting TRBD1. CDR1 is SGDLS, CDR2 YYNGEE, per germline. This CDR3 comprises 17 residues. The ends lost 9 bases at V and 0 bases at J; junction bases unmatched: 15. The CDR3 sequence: CATHMSDRPKAKNIQYF. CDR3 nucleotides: TGTGCCACCCACATGTCGGACAGGCCGAAAGCCAAAAACATTCAGTACTTC. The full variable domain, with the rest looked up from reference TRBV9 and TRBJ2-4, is DSGVTQTPKHLITATGQRVTLRCSPRSGDLSVYWYQQSLDQGLQFLIQYYNGEERAKGNILERFSAQQFPDLHSELNLSSLELGDSALYFCATHMSDRPKAKNIQYFGAGTRLSVL.

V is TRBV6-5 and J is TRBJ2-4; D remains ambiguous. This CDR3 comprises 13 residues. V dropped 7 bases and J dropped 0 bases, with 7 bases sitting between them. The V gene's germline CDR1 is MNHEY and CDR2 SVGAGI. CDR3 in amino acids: CASTGPAKNIQYF. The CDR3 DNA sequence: TGTGCCAGCACTGGGCCAGCCAAAAACATTCAGTACTTC.

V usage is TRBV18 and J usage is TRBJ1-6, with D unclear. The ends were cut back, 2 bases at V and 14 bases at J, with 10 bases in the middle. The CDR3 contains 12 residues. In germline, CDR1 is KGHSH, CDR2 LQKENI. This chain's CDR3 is CASSPDEGTLHF. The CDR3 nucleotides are TGTGCCAGCTCACCAGACGAGGGTACCCTCCACTTT.

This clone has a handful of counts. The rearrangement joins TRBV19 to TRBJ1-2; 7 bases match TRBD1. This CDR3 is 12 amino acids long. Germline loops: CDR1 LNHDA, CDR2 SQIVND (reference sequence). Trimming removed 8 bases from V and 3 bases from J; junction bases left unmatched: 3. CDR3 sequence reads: CASGTADYGYTF. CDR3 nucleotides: TGTGCCAGTGGGACAGCCGACTATGGCTACACCTTC.

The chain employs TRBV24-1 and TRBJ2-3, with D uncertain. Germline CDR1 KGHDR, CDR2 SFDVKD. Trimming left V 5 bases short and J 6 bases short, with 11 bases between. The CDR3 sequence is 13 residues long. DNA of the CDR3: TGTGCCACCAGTGTCCCCGGGCAGGATACGCAGTATTTT. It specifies CATSVPGQDTQYF.

DNA for the CDR3: TGTGCCAGCAGCTTGGTAAGGGGGACCGGAAACACCATATATTTT. It encodes CASSLVRGTGNTIYF. The rearrangement uses TRBV11-2 and TRBJ1-3, with D possibly being TRBD1 (6 bases). Germline assignment: CDR1 SGHAT and CDR2 FQNNGV. Deletions cut 3 bases from V and 4 bases from J, with 13 bases between. This CDR3 spans 15 amino acids.

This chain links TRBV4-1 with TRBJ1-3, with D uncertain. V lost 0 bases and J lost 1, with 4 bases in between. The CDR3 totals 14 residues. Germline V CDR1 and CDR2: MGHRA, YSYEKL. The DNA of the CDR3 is TGCGCCAGCAGCCAAGAAACATCTGGAAACACCATATATTTT. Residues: CASSQETSGNTIYF.

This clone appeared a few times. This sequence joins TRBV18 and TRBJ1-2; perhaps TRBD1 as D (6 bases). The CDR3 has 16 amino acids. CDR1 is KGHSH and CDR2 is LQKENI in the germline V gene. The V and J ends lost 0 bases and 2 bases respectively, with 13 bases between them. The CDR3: CASSPPDRGLNYGYTF. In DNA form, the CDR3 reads TGTGCCAGCTCACCACCGGATCGGGGGCTAAACTATGGCTACACCTTC.

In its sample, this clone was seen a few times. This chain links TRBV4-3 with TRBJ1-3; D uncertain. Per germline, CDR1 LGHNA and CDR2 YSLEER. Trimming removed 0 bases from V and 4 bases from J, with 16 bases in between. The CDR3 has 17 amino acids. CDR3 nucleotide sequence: TGCGCCAGCAGCCAAGATAGGGCCGGACCCAAAGGAAACACCATATATTTT. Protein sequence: CASSQDRAGPKGNTIYF.

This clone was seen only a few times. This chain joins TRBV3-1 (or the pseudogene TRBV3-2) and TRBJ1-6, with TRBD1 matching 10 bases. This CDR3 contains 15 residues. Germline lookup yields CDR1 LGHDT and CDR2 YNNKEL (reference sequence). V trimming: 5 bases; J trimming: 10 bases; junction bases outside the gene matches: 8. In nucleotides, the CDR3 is TGTGCCAGCAGCGCCCGGACAGGGGGGGGGTCACCCCTCCACTTT. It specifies CASSARTGGGSPLHF.

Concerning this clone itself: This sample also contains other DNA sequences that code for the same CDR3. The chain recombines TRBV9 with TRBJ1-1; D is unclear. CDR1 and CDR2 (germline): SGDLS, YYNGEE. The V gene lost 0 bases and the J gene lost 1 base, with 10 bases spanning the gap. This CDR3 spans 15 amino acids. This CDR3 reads CASSVGVGPNTEAFF. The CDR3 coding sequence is TGTGCCAGCAGCGTAGGGGTAGGGCCGAACACTGAAGCTTTCTTT.

The CDR3 nucleotides are TGCGCCAGCAGCTTGGCCCTCGGACAGGGCTACGAGCAGTACTTC. It translates to CASSLALGQGYEQYF. The chain uses TRBV5-1 and TRBJ2-7; 8 bases map to TRBD1. Germline V CDR1 and CDR2: SGHRS, YFSETQ. V lost 0 bases and J lost 3; bases outside the gene matches: 5. The CDR3 totals 15 residues.